Listed below are T cell receptor beta chains from one sample, sequenced in a study of blood T cell repertoires in COVID-19. Repertoires were generated with immunoSEQ multiplex PCR, while TCRdb's copy carries only in-frame clones and drops some. This sample carries 350,000 or so clones, around 90% of them seen once, and the ten largest clones take roughly 3.9%. The sequencing sample was made of peripheral blood. These receptors originate from a woman aged 55-75 years with COVID-19, enrolled during active disease. The CDR3 runs from the conserved cysteine through the conserved F or W. D genes are given only for firm matches. The size field is filled for only some rows; it gives once, few, many or a size class.

.,TRBV7-2,TRBJ2-1,TRBD1,TGTGCCAGCAGCGCCCGGGACAGATACTACAATGAGCAGTTCTTC,CASSARDRYYNEQFF
.,TRBV7-2,TRBJ2-5,TRBD2,TGTGCCAGCACCCTACTAGCGGGGGACCAAGAGACCCAGTACTTC,CASTLLAGDQETQYF
.,TRBV5-5,TRBJ2-7,TRBD1,TGTGCCAGCAGCTTGGGGACAGGGATCGTCTACGAGCAGTACTTC,CASSLGTGIVYEQYF
.,TRBV7-2,TRBJ2-7,TRBD1,TGTGCCAGCAGCTTAGGGTGGGACAGGGTTAGATACGAGCAGTACTTC,CASSLGWDRVRYEQYF
.,TRBV5-5,TRBJ1-5,.,TGTGCCAGCAGCTTGGGTCCGGGAGGCAATCAGCCCCAGCATTTT,CASSLGPGGNQPQHF
.,TRBV27,TRBJ2-7,TRBD2,TGTGCCAGCAGTCCCAGACCGGGACTAGCTATCTCCTACGAGCAGTACTTC,CASSPRPGLAISYEQYF
.,TRBV6-5,TRBJ1-5,TRBD1,TGTGCCAGCAGGCGTCAGGGGGGTCAGCCCCAGCATTTT,CASRRQGGQPQHF
.,TRBV10-3,TRBJ1-2,.,TGTGCCATCAGTCCTGACAGTTATGGCTACACCTTC,CAISPDSYGYTF
.,TRBV21-1,TRBJ1-1,.,TGTGCCAGCAGTATCCGGGACAGGAACTTTATGAACACTGAAGCTTTCTTT,CASSIRDRNFMNTEAFF
.,TRBV4-1,TRBJ1-3,TRBD1,TGCGCCAGCAGCCTCTTAGTCGGGCAGGGGGCGCGGTCGGACACCATATATTTT,CASSLLVGQGARSDTIYF
.,TRBV5-5,TRBJ1-6,.,TGTGCCAGCAGCTTGGTGGGCGGGGGAGAGAGCAATTCACCCCTCCACTTT,CASSLVGGGESNSPLHF
.,TRBV18,TRBJ1-1,.,TGTGCCAGCTCACCTACACAGGGTCGCCCAACTGAAGCTTTCTTT,CASSPTQGRPTEAFF
.,TRBV9,TRBJ1-3,TRBD1,TGTGCCAGCAGCCTTCGACAGGGGGCGCAGGGAAACACCATATATTTT,CASSLRQGAQGNTIYF
.,TRBV18,TRBJ1-2,TRBD1,TGTGCCAGCTCAAAAGCAGGGGGCGCATATGGCTACACCTTC,CASSKAGGAYGYTF
.,TRBV28,TRBJ1-2,.,TGTGCCAGCAGTTCGAAGGCCACCTGGGGGCACGGAGGCTACACCTTC,CASSSKATWGHGGYTF
.,TRBV5-8,TRBJ1-5,TRBD1,TGTGCCAGCAGATTCGACAGGGGCGTAGGCAATCAGCCCCAGCATTTT,CASRFDRGVGNQPQHF
.,TRBV27,TRBJ2-1,.,TGTGCCAGCAGTTCGTGGGACACCTCCTACAATGAGCAGTTCTTC,CASSSWDTSYNEQFF
.,TRBV6-2/TRBV6-3,TRBJ1-2,.,TGTGCCAGCAGCAATACAGGGAGTTATGGCTACACCTTC,CASSNTGSYGYTF
.,TRBV5-1,TRBJ1-4,.,TGCGCCAGCAGCCGGGAGCACCCCGAGGAAAAACTGTTTTTT,CASSREHPEEKLFF
.,TRBV2,TRBJ2-7,.,TGTGCCAGCAGCCCCAGGCGCTACGAGCAGTACTTC,CASSPRRYEQYF
.,TRBV7-2,TRBJ1-5,TRBD1,TGTGCCAGCAGCTTATTAGGACAGGGGCAGGGGCCCCAGCATTTT,CASSLLGQGQGPQHF
once,TRBV4-1,TRBJ2-2,TRBD2,TGCGCCAGCAGCCAAGCGGGTAGCGGGGGTGGTAATACCGGGGAGCTGTTTTTT,CASSQAGSGGGNTGELFF
.,TRBV5-4,TRBJ2-3,.,TGTGCCAGCAGCTCCAGCGGGCGAAGCACAGATACGCAGTATTTT,CASSSSGRSTDTQYF
.,TRBV20-1,TRBJ1-2,.,TGCAGTGCTAGTACCAGGGCAGGGGATGGCTACACCTTC,CSASTRAGDGYTF
.,TRBV6-5,TRBJ2-5,.,TGTGCCAGCACCGCCTCCGGCCAAGAGACCCAGTACTTC,CASTASGQETQYF
.,TRBV10-1,TRBJ1-1,.,TGCGCCAGCAGTTCACAGGGCTCGGCAGCTGAAGCTTTCTTT,CASSSQGSAAEAFF
once,TRBV27,TRBJ1-5,.,TGTGCCAGCAGTTTAACGGAGCGGGAGCCCCAGCATTTT,CASSLTEREPQHF
.,TRBV5-1,TRBJ1-4,TRBD1,TGCGCCAGCAGCTTGAGGACAGGCCGTAATGAAAAACTGTTTTTT,CASSLRTGRNEKLFF
.,TRBV3-1/TRBV3-2,TRBJ2-7,TRBD1,TGTGCCAGCAGCAGGGGACAGCTGTCCTACGAGCAGTACTTC,CASSRGQLSYEQYF
.,TRBV27,TRBJ1-1,.,TGTGCCAGCAGTTACTATCAAGGAGGAGAAGCTTTCTTT,CASSYYQGGEAFF
.,TRBV2,TRBJ1-4,.,TGTGCCAGCAGTGAAGGCAGGGTGGGAGAAAAACTGTTTTTT,CASSEGRVGEKLFF
.,TRBV5-5,TRBJ1-4,.,TGTGCCAGCAGCGGCCAGATCGGACATTTGGGAGAAAAACTGTTTTTT,CASSGQIGHLGEKLFF
.,TRBV27,TRBJ2-1,TRBD2,TGTGCCAGCGCTCTGACGGGGGGTCCCTACAATGAGCAGTTCTTC,CASALTGGPYNEQFF
.,TRBV5-1,TRBJ1-4,.,TGCGCCAGCAGCTTTACAGGGTCAGGCGAAAAACTGTTTTTT,CASSFTGSGEKLFF
.,TRBV7-2,TRBJ2-7,.,TGTGCCAGCAGCCTCCAAGGGGGTCTGACCCCCTACGAGCAGTACTTC,CASSLQGGLTPYEQYF
.,TRBV6-5,TRBJ2-7,TRBD2,TGTGCCAGCAGTTACCGGCGGGGGGTTTCCTACGAGCAGTACTTC,CASSYRRGVSYEQYF
.,TRBV18,TRBJ1-3,.,TGTGCCAGCTCACTGACGGCAGGGTCCTTCTCTGGAAACACCATATATTTT,CASSLTAGSFSGNTIYF
.,TRBV7-9,TRBJ1-4,.,TGTGCCAGCAGCTCGACTACGACCCTGCAAAAACTGTTTTTT,CASSSTTTLQKLFF
.,TRBV5-4,TRBJ1-5,.,TGTGCCAGCAGCTTGGGGGGTGGGGGCCAGCCCCAGCATTTT,CASSLGGGGQPQHF
.,TRBV5-5,TRBJ2-7,TRBD1,TGTGCCAGCAGCTTAGCAGGGACAGGGACCGCCTACGAGCAGTACTTC,CASSLAGTGTAYEQYF
.,TRBV28,TRBJ2-4,TRBD1,TGTGCCAGCCTCCATTCCGGGACAGGGTTTTTCATTCAGTACTTC,CASLHSGTGFFIQYF
.,TRBV5-1,TRBJ1-2,TRBD1,TGCGCCAGCAGCCTCCGGCAGGGGGATAACTATGGCTACACCTTC,CASSLRQGDNYGYTF
.,TRBV19,TRBJ1-1,.,TGTGCCAGTAGTATAGCAGGGTCGAGCTACGGGTGGAACACTGAAGCTTTCTTT,CASSIAGSSYGWNTEAFF
.,TRBV10-1,TRBJ2-1,TRBD2,TGCGCCAGCAGTGAGAGGACTAGTTTAATCAATGAGCAGTTCTTC,CASSERTSLINEQFF
.,TRBV6-1,TRBJ1-2,.,TGTGCCAGCAGTGAATACCCAGACTATGGCTACACCTTC,CASSEYPDYGYTF
.,TRBV9,TRBJ2-1,TRBD2,TGTGCCAGCAGCGTGGGACTAGCGGGGGGGAGTAGCTACAATGAGCAGTTCTTC,CASSVGLAGGSSYNEQFF